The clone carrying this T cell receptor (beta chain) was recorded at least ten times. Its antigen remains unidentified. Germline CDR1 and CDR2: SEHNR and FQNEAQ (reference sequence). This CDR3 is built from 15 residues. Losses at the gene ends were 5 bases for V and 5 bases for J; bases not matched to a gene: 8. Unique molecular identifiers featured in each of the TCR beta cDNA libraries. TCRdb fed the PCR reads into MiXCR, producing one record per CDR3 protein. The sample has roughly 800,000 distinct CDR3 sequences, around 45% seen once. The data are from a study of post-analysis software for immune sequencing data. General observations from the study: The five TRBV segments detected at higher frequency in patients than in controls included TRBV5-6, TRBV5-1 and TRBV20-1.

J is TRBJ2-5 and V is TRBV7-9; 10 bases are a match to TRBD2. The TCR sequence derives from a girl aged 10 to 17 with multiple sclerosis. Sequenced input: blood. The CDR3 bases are TGTGCCAGCAGCACAGGGACTAGCGAGCCGGAGACCCAGTACTTC. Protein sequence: CASSTGTSEPETQYF.